This T cell receptor beta chain was found in a study of blood T cell repertoires in COVID-19. Looking at the study overall: From the United States, Italy and Spain came samples of acute and convalescent COVID-19. T cells, B-cell-depleted T cells, or PBMCs supplied cDNA or gDNA.

Original analysis: Estimates of nucleated cell counts were drawn from the amplification of reference gene primers. Generated by immunoSEQ multiplex PCR, the TCRdb table keeps only in-frame clones and is missing some. For V, J and clone size, that table is used; D and trimming come from the DNA. The sample has about 150,000 clones, 60% to 85% seen once. This clonotype was sampled from an elderly man with acute or convalescent COVID-19. Material for sequencing was peripheral blood.

DNA for the CDR3: TGTGCCAGCTCACCTCCGGGACAGGGGACCGGGGAGCTGTTTTTT. It codes for CASSPPGQGTGELFF. The chain has TRBV18 and TRBJ2-2; 10 bases are a match to TRBD1. Germline V gives CDR1 KGHSH, CDR2 LQKENI. This CDR3 has 15 residues. Trimming cost V 3 bases and J 5 bases; bases outside gene matches: 3.